This T cell receptor beta chain comes out of a study of response to subunit inactivated influenza vaccine. Study conclusions and caveats: Few new T cells, the authors suggested, are recruited by each seasonal influenza vaccination.

TCRdb re-derived calls from the RT-PCR reads in MiXCR, one entry per CDR3 protein. The sample lists roughly 650,000 distinct CDR3 sequences, 15% to 18% occurring once. The V and J ends lost 4 bases and 7 bases respectively, with 10 bases between them. Germline assignment: CDR1 MNHNS and CDR2 SASEGT. This CDR3 has 13 residues. Regarding this clonotype: Its antigen remains unknown.

This chain uses TRBV6-1 with TRBJ2-2; D is undetermined. The TCR comes from a man aged 50-59 years who received an inactivated influenza vaccine. Sample: PBMCs from blood, taken roughly 12 days after vaccination. DNA for the CDR3: TGTGCCAGCAGTGGTGCCGCCGGCGGGGAGCTGTTTTTT. As protein: CASSGAAGGELFF.